The 29 T cell receptor beta chains below come from one sample, sequenced in a study of early T cells in non-severe SARS-CoV-2 infection. TCRdb recomputed calls from the 5' RACE reads with MiXCR, one row per CDR3 protein. Seen here are just under 65,000 distinct CDR3 sequences, 11% observed once, and the top ten hold about 2.8%. Sequencing used whole blood, obtained at baseline. Source of these receptors: an adult who was a healthcare worker with PCR-confirmed SARS-CoV-2 infection or an uninfected control (not recorded which).

This clonotype showed up just a few times. The chain combines TRBV12-3 or TRBV12-4 with TRBJ1-2; TRBD1 matches at 9 bases. The CDR3 is made up of 13 amino acids. Losses at the gene ends were 9 bases for V and 7 bases for J; bases not matched to a gene: 9. The CDR3 region is CASQQGARIGYTF. As DNA, the CDR3 is TGTGCCAGTCAACAGGGGGCGCGGATTGGCTACACCTTC.

This chain links TRBV2 with TRBJ2-1; a weak D match, TRBD2 (6 bases). The germline V and J ends were trimmed by 4 bases and 9 bases, with 10 bases remaining between them. The CDR3 is 12 amino acids. CDR1 and CDR2 (germline): SNHLY, FYNNEI. The CDR3 loop is CASSGDFSEQFF. The DNA for the CDR3 is TGTGCCAGCAGTGGGGACTTCTCTGAGCAGTTCTTC. Drawing the rest from reference TRBV2 and TRBJ2-1, the complete variable domain is EPEVTQTPSHQVTQMGQEVILRCVPISNHLYFYWYRQILGQKVEFLVSFYNNEISEKSEIFDDQFSVERPDGSNFTLKIRSTKLEDSAMYFCASSGDFSEQFFGPGTRLTVL.

This clonotype was observed at least ten times. The chain links TRBV7-2 to TRBJ2-1; D possibly corresponds to TRBD2 (5 bases). The V and J ends lost 3 bases and 1 base respectively, with 10 bases between them. This CDR3 is 15 amino acids long. Per the germline V gene, CDR1 is SGHTA and CDR2 is FQGNSA. The chain's CDR3 is CASSFKPGSYNEQFF. The CDR3 nucleotides read TGTGCCAGCAGCTTTAAGCCGGGGTCCTACAATGAGCAGTTCTTC.

The chain links TRBV5-6 to TRBJ2-4, with 8 bases aligning to TRBD1. V was clipped by 4 bases and J by 1 base; unmatched bases: 4. CDR1 SGHDT and CDR2 YYEEEE come from the germline V gene. The CDR3 sequence is 15 residues long. CDR3 sequence reads: CASSRQGRAKNIQYF. Written as DNA, the CDR3 is TGTGCCAGCAGCCGACAGGGGCGCGCCAAAAACATTCAGTACTTC. Using reference TRBV5-6 and TRBJ2-4 for the parts outside the CDR3, the full variable domain is DAGVTQSPTHLIKTRGQQVTLRCSPKSGHDTVSWYQQALGQGPQFIFQYYEEEERQRGNFPDRFSGHQFPNYSSELNVNALLLGDSALYLCASSRQGRAKNIQYFGAGTRLSVL.

This chain connects TRBV3-1 to TRBJ2-5; 9 nucleotides line up with TRBD2. In germline, CDR1 is LGHDT, CDR2 YNNKEL (reference sequence). The CDR3 is 16 residues long. Trimming removed 1 base from V and 4 bases from J; junction bases left unmatched: 7. This CDR3 reads CASSQVGSGGGETQYF. CDR3 in DNA: TGTGCCAGCAGCCAAGTAGGTAGCGGGGGCGGAGAGACCCAGTACTTC.

The table lists this clonotype with a few counts. This chain joins TRBV30 and TRBJ2-5; a weak D match, TRBD2 (5 bases). The V and J ends lost 5 bases and 5 bases respectively, with 15 bases between them. CDR3 length: 13 residues. Germline V gene lookup returns CDR1 GTSNPN and CDR2 SVGIG (reference sequence). This CDR3 is CAWGVRGRETQYF. The DNA of the CDR3 is TGTGCCTGGGGGGTCCGGGGTAGGGAGACCCAGTACTTC.

V usage is TRBV30 and J usage is TRBJ1-2; D might be TRBD1 (5 bases). This CDR3 has 14 amino acids. V shed 6 bases and J shed 4 bases, with 18 bases lying between them. Germline V gene lookup returns CDR1 GTSNPN and CDR2 SVGIG (reference sequence). The CDR3 coding sequence is TGTGCCTGTTCGACAGCCACTTTTGGCTATGGCTACACCTTC. Translating it yields CACSTATFGYGYTF.

The J gene is TRBJ1-2, the V gene TRBV6-1; TRBD1 might be the D (6 bases). Germline V CDR1 and CDR2: MNHNS, SASEGT. Trimming removed 7 bases from V and 0 bases from J, with 24 bases in between. The CDR3 contains 18 residues. The CDR3: CASMGPVPRGRTNYGYTF. CDR3 sequence (DNA): TGTGCCAGCATGGGGCCCGTGCCGAGGGGGAGAACTAACTATGGCTACACCTTC.

This clonotype was recorded a few times. The V gene is TRBV30, the J gene TRBJ1-1; D is unclear. Trimming stripped 3 bases from V and 1 base from J, with 9 bases between. Germline V gives CDR1 GTSNPN, CDR2 SVGIG (reference sequence). This CDR3 has 13 residues. In DNA, the CDR3 is TGTGCCTGGAGGATCCATCAGAACACTGAAGCTTTCTTT. This sequence encodes CAWRIHQNTEAFF.

The rearrangement links TRBV7-8 to TRBJ2-7; possibly TRBD2 for D (5 bases). The V end was cut by 2 bases, the J end by 2 bases, with 10 bases between. The CDR3 is made up of 14 amino acids. Germline loops: CDR1 SGHVS, CDR2 FQNEAQ. The CDR3 nucleotides are TGTGCCAGCAGCTTACGGACTGTGACCTACGAGCAGTACTTC. Its protein is CASSLRTVTYEQYF.

The CDR3 bases are TGCGCCAGCAGTGAGTCTTGGGGGCGAGATGAAGCTTTCTTT. Translating it yields CASSESWGRDEAFF. The chain is built from TRBV10-1 and TRBJ1-1, with a tentative D call TRBD1 (6 bases). The V and J ends lost 0 bases and 7 bases respectively, with 12 bases between them. Germline lookup yields CDR1 WNHNN and CDR2 SYGVQD (reference sequence). The CDR3 runs 14 residues.

The CDR3 DNA reads TGTGCCAGCAGTTTATTGGGGGGGAACACTGAAGCTTTCTTT. It translates to CASSLLGGNTEAFF. The chain links TRBV12-3 or TRBV12-4 to TRBJ1-1, with D possibly being TRBD1 (5 bases). This CDR3 region has 14 residues. Trimming shortened V by 2 bases and J by 1 base, and 8 bases separated the two germline ends.

This chain joins TRBV9 and TRBJ1-2, with D unresolved. This CDR3 has 14 residues. V dropped 1 base and J dropped 4 bases, with 11 bases sitting between them. Germline V gene sequence: CDR1 SGDLS, CDR2 YYNGEE. CDR3 sequence reads: CASSVNVQSYGYTF. CDR3 nucleotides: TGTGCCAGCAGCGTAAACGTCCAGAGCTATGGCTACACCTTC.

J is TRBJ1-1 and V is TRBV5-1; 9 bases align to TRBD1. The CDR3 runs to 14 residues. J was trimmed by 1 base and V by 4 bases; bases with no gene match: 2. CDR1 is SGHRS and CDR2 is YFSETQ in the germline V gene. Written as DNA, the CDR3 is TGCGCCAGCAGCGGGACAGGGAAGAACACTGAAGCTTTCTTT. It yields the protein CASSGTGKNTEAFF.

This sequence joins TRBV5-1 and TRBJ2-5, with a possible D match to TRBD1 (6 bases). The length of the CDR3 is 16 residues. V lost 3 bases and J 2 bases, leaving 17 bases between the germline ends. Germline V lookup: CDR1 SGHRS, CDR2 YFSETQ. CDR3 sequence (DNA): TGCGCCAGCAGCTCCGGGTCGGAAACAGGGCAAGAGACCCAGTACTTC. This codes for CASSSGSETGQETQYF.

This clonotype appeared a few times. This chain joins TRBV19 and TRBJ2-5; 10 bases are shared with TRBD2. This CDR3 region has 15 residues. Trimming took 3 bases from V and 5 from J; bases not matched to a gene: 6. Germline V gene lookup returns CDR1 LNHDA and CDR2 SQIVND (reference sequence). CDR3 sequence reads: CASSIVAGGWETQYF. Written as DNA, the CDR3 is TGTGCCAGTAGTATTGTAGCGGGGGGTTGGGAGACCCAGTACTTC.

This clonotype was observed a handful of times. CDR3 amino acids: CASSPPQGNEQFF. Written as DNA, the CDR3 is TGTGCCAGCTCACCACCACAGGGAAATGAGCAGTTCTTC. The gene calls are TRBV18 and TRBJ2-1; possibly TRBD1 for D (6 bases). In germline, CDR1 is KGHSH, CDR2 LQKENI. The V end was cut by 0 bases, the J end by 7 bases, with 7 bases between. The length of the CDR3 is 13 residues.

The V call is TRBV27, the J call TRBJ1-1, with D unresolved. CDR1 is MNHEY and CDR2 is SMNVEV in the germline V gene (reference sequence). Deletions cut 10 bases from V and 0 bases from J, with 21 bases between. This CDR3 comprises 16 residues. The CDR3 loop reads CAILLSPARMNTEAFF. The CDR3 DNA reads TGTGCCATCCTCCTTTCCCCGGCCAGGATGAACACTGAAGCTTTCTTT.

The chain joins TRBV11-3 to TRBJ2-2; 10 bases are a match to TRBD1. V lost 7 bases and J lost 4; bases outside the gene matches: 6. Germline V gene sequence: CDR1 SGHNT, CDR2 YENEEA. The CDR3 is 15 residues long. The CDR3 spells CASTLGTGVTGELFF. CDR3 DNA sequence: TGTGCCAGCACCCTCGGGACAGGGGTCACCGGGGAGCTGTTTTTT.

The genes are TRBV6-5 and TRBJ2-2; the match to TRBD1 covers 12 bases. V shed 6 bases and J 7 bases; nucleotides not matched to a gene: 6. This CDR3 is built from 15 residues. Germline V lookup: CDR1 MNHEY, CDR2 SVGAGI. As DNA, the CDR3 is TGTGCCAGCAGAGGGACAGGGGGCAGCGGCGGGGAGCTGTTTTTT. Translated: CASRGTGGSGGELFF.

Worth noting for this clonotype: An end of the junction differs from the germline gene, which may be a read error. The chain recombines TRBV30 with TRBJ1-1, with D unclear. This CDR3 region has 13 residues. The germline V gene has CDR1 GTSNPN and CDR2 SVGIG (reference sequence). The CDR3 DNA reads TGTGTCTGGAGACGGAACATGAACACTGAAGCTTTCTTT. This sequence encodes CVWRRNMNTEAFF.

This clonotype occurred a few times. The chain joins TRBV6-5 to TRBJ2-1; 8 nucleotides line up with TRBD2. Trimming took 5 bases from V and 10 from J; bases not matched to a gene: 13. The CDR3 spans 15 residues. Germline assignment: CDR1 MNHEY and CDR2 SVGAGI. The CDR3 DNA reads TGTGCCAGCAGTACGACTAGCGCCGGATCTAGGGAGCAGTTCTTC. Translated, it gives CASSTTSAGSREQFF.

CDR3 bases: TGTGCCAGCAGCCGGACGGCGAGCAATCAGCCCCAGCATTTT. Amino acid sequence: CASSRTASNQPQHF. V usage is TRBV2 and J usage is TRBJ1-5; no reliable D call. V shed 6 bases and J shed 1 base, with 10 bases lying between them. This CDR3 is built from 14 residues. Germline-derived CDR1 and CDR2 are SNHLY and FYNNEI. Based on the CDR3 plus reference TRBV2 and TRBJ1-5, the full variable domain is EPEVTQTPSHQVTQMGQEVILRCVPISNHLYFYWYRQILGQKVEFLVSFYNNEISEKSEIFDDQFSVERPDGSNFTLKIRSTKLEDSAMYFCASSRTASNQPQHFGDGTRLSIL.

A few counts support this clonotype. This chain joins TRBV12-3 or TRBV12-4 and TRBJ1-1; 7 positions match TRBD1. After removal of 6 bases from V and 0 bases from J, the junction contained 10 bases not matched to a gene. This CDR3 has 16 residues. The CDR3 DNA reads as TGTGCCAGCAGCCCGGGACAGAACTCCATGAACACTGAAGCTTTCTTT. Protein sequence: CASSPGQNSMNTEAFF.

The chain has TRBV5-6 and TRBJ1-6, with a weak D call TRBD1 (5 bases). CDR3 length: 15 residues. From germline, CDR1 is SGHDT and CDR2 YYEEEE. V was pared by 2 bases and J by 7 bases, with 13 bases between. The CDR3 DNA reads as TGTGCCAGCAGCTTACTGACAGTCACCAATTCACCCCTCCACTTT. Its translation: CASSLLTVTNSPLHF.

V usage is TRBV3-1 and J usage is TRBJ2-7; D gene ambiguous. Per germline, CDR1 LGHDT and CDR2 YNNKEL (reference sequence). Trimming cost V 0 bases and J 2 bases, with 5 bases left between them. CDR3 length: 13 amino acids. The DNA for the CDR3 is TGTGCCAGCAGCCAAGAAACTCCCTACGAGCAGTACTTC. Its translation: CASSQETPYEQYF.

The chain couples TRBV14 to TRBJ1-6; the D gene is possibly TRBD1 (5 bases). Germline V lookup: CDR1 SGHDN, CDR2 FVKESK. The CDR3 loop spans 14 amino acids. Trimming took off 4 bases at V and 7 bases at J, with 11 bases between the two ends. CDR3 in amino acids: CASSPAWGNSPLHF. The CDR3 nucleotides read TGTGCCAGCAGCCCAGCCTGGGGGAATTCACCCCTCCACTTT.

The CDR3 is CSARVDTQYF. The CDR3 DNA is TGCAGTGCTCGCGTTGATACGCAGTATTTT. This chain connects TRBV20-1 to TRBJ2-3; D uncertain. V lost 5 bases to trimming and J lost 6 bases, with 6 bases between them. The CDR3 length is 10 residues. Germline V gene data show CDR1 as DFQATT and CDR2 as SNEGSKA (reference sequence).

The chain joins TRBV10-3 to TRBJ2-5, with no clear D. The CDR3 is 13 residues long. Germline loops: CDR1 ENHRY, CDR2 SYGVKD. V shed 6 bases and J shed 1 base, with 9 bases lying between them. CDR3 region: CAIRPGFQETQYF. The CDR3, as DNA: TGTGCCATCAGGCCCGGTTTCCAAGAGACCCAGTACTTC.